This TCR beta chain was captured in a study of CD8+CD57+ T cells in acquired aplastic anemia. Overall study findings and caveats: Around 29 CD8+ CDR3 sequences were shared between patients and controls. Researchers reported that CD8+ Simpson's diversity was not significantly different in patients versus controls.

Profiles of TCR beta VDJ and CDR3 were generated from a genomic DNA template. TCRdb reanalysed the reads using MiXCR and keeps one entry per CDR3 protein. There are 75,000 to 80,000 distinct CDR3 sequences in the sample; 55% to 75% occur only once, and about four fifths lies in the top ten. CD8+CD57+ cell expansion, shown by flow cytometry, had occurred in the patients selected for sequencing. The diagnosis in all patients was severe acquired aplastic anemia. Trimming stripped 4 bases from V and 4 bases from J, with 17 bases between. CDR3 length: 16 residues. Germline CDR1 reads KGHDR; CDR2 reads SFDVKD. A remark on this clonotype: Its antigen is not known.

The sequenced sample was sorted CD4+, CD8+, or CD8+CD57+ T cells (not recorded which) from PBMCs. The TCR was taken from a human donor with aplastic anemia. The gene calls are TRBV24-1 and TRBJ2-3, with D possibly TRBD1 on 6 matching bases. The CDR3 reads CATSDGSRAGADTQYF. CDR3 bases: TGTGCCACCAGTGACGGTTCCAGAGCAGGGGCAGATACGCAGTATTTT.